The rows below give T cell receptor beta chains drawn from one sample of a study of T cell responses to AZD1222 COVID-19 vaccine. Profiling relied on immunoSEQ multiplex PCR, and the TCRdb table lists in-frame clones only, not all of them. The table lists under 90,000 clones, under 90% of them singletons. The input for sequencing was peripheral blood, taken 28 days after the second AZD1222 dose. The receptors stem from an adult who received the AZD1222 COVID-19 vaccine. CDR3s leave out the opening cysteine and the closing phenylalanine or tryptophan. Fields, in order: CDR3 protein, D gene, V gene, J gene. A D gene is named only where the DNA matches it firmly.

CDR3 protein: ASGSGQGGSDTQY
D gene: TRBD1
V gene: TRBV12-5
J gene: TRBJ2-3

CDR3 protein: ASSPPTSGTYEQY
D gene: TRBD2
V gene: TRBV18
J gene: TRBJ2-7

CDR3 protein: ASSEGEWDSSYNEQF
D gene: .
V gene: TRBV6-1
J gene: TRBJ2-1

CDR3 protein: SGRNTGELF
D gene: .
V gene: TRBV29-1
J gene: TRBJ2-2

CDR3 protein: ASSLIWTGEYEQY
D gene: TRBD1
V gene: TRBV7-3
J gene: TRBJ2-7

CDR3 protein: ATRAGVTNTEAF
D gene: .
V gene: TRBV28
J gene: TRBJ1-1

CDR3 protein: ATGGVRGLTEAF
D gene: .
V gene: TRBV27
J gene: TRBJ1-1

CDR3 protein: ASSSRQLNTEAF
D gene: .
V gene: TRBV27
J gene: TRBJ1-1

CDR3 protein: ASSSRAEEQY
D gene: .
V gene: TRBV5-1
J gene: TRBJ2-7

CDR3 protein: ASSPPSLASYEQY
D gene: .
V gene: TRBV18
J gene: TRBJ2-7

CDR3 protein: ASSLYNSPLH
D gene: .
V gene: TRBV5-4
J gene: TRBJ1-6

CDR3 protein: ATTAATDTQY
D gene: .
V gene: TRBV15
J gene: TRBJ2-3

CDR3 protein: ASSQDYNSPLH
D gene: .
V gene: TRBV3-1/TRBV3-2
J gene: TRBJ1-6

CDR3 protein: ASSPAVTATDNEQF
D gene: .
V gene: TRBV7-9
J gene: TRBJ2-1

CDR3 protein: AWSLRGLARTNTGELF
D gene: TRBD2
V gene: TRBV30
J gene: TRBJ2-2

CDR3 protein: ASRMDRESNQPQH
D gene: TRBD1
V gene: TRBV28
J gene: TRBJ1-5

CDR3 protein: ASSLWSSGNYNEQF
D gene: TRBD2
V gene: TRBV5-1
J gene: TRBJ2-1

CDR3 protein: ASSSTGAGELF
D gene: .
V gene: TRBV19
J gene: TRBJ2-2

CDR3 protein: ASSLWAWEKLF
D gene: .
V gene: TRBV28
J gene: TRBJ1-4

CDR3 protein: ASSQVGSRETQY
D gene: .
V gene: TRBV4-1
J gene: TRBJ2-5

CDR3 protein: ATSVGLTDTQY
D gene: .
V gene: TRBV15
J gene: TRBJ2-3

CDR3 protein: ASSIAGGKTETQY
D gene: .
V gene: TRBV19
J gene: TRBJ2-5

CDR3 protein: ASSQDRPNF
D gene: TRBD1
V gene: TRBV6-5
J gene: TRBJ1-1

CDR3 protein: ASSYSRRGAAGNTIY
D gene: .
V gene: TRBV6-2/TRBV6-3
J gene: TRBJ1-3

CDR3 protein: ASRSTGTSSYEQY
D gene: .
V gene: TRBV27
J gene: TRBJ2-7

CDR3 protein: ASSQDRGDDTGELF
D gene: TRBD1
V gene: TRBV4-3
J gene: TRBJ2-2

CDR3 protein: ASSSDLALNTEAF
D gene: .
V gene: TRBV6-5
J gene: TRBJ1-1

CDR3 protein: ASSLTLADTRNEQF
D gene: .
V gene: TRBV7-3
J gene: TRBJ2-1

CDR3 protein: ASSLWGREQY
D gene: .
V gene: TRBV28
J gene: TRBJ2-7

CDR3 protein: ASSLGGSYNQPQH
D gene: .
V gene: TRBV7-2
J gene: TRBJ1-5

CDR3 protein: ASSEGSGANVLT
D gene: .
V gene: TRBV18
J gene: TRBJ2-6

CDR3 protein: ASSLSNLGQGAGYT
D gene: TRBD1
V gene: TRBV28
J gene: TRBJ1-2

CDR3 protein: ASSPPGGGPNTGELF
D gene: .
V gene: TRBV18
J gene: TRBJ2-2

CDR3 protein: ASSLPGAGVADTQY
D gene: TRBD2
V gene: TRBV28
J gene: TRBJ2-3

CDR3 protein: ASSSTGSGNTIY
D gene: .
V gene: TRBV7-3
J gene: TRBJ1-3

CDR3 protein: ASSTGAIGETQY
D gene: .
V gene: TRBV19
J gene: TRBJ2-5

CDR3 protein: ASSVEATSSYEQY
D gene: .
V gene: TRBV9
J gene: TRBJ2-7

CDR3 protein: ASRWDRWSNQPQH
D gene: TRBD1
V gene: TRBV27
J gene: TRBJ1-5

CDR3 protein: ASSETFPGTANTGELF
D gene: TRBD1
V gene: TRBV27
J gene: TRBJ2-2

CDR3 protein: ASSLGVGTTQF
D gene: TRBD2
V gene: TRBV14
J gene: TRBJ2-1

CDR3 protein: ASSQESPEKLF
D gene: .
V gene: TRBV3-1/TRBV3-2
J gene: TRBJ1-4

CDR3 protein: ATSGGTSGRDYNEQF
D gene: TRBD2
V gene: TRBV24-1
J gene: TRBJ2-1

CDR3 protein: ASRRGQGTQETQY
D gene: TRBD1
V gene: TRBV2
J gene: TRBJ2-5

CDR3 protein: ASSLGLPGGELF
D gene: .
V gene: TRBV6-5
J gene: TRBJ2-2

CDR3 protein: SVATSGNNEQF
D gene: TRBD2
V gene: TRBV29-1
J gene: TRBJ2-1

CDR3 protein: ASSYANTGELF
D gene: .
V gene: TRBV3-1/TRBV3-2
J gene: TRBJ2-2

CDR3 protein: ASSQGAKAF
D gene: TRBD1
V gene: TRBV19
J gene: TRBJ1-1

CDR3 protein: ASSPQGQGANVLT
D gene: .
V gene: TRBV19
J gene: TRBJ2-6

CDR3 protein: ATSGLGGNTGELF
D gene: .
V gene: TRBV24-1
J gene: TRBJ2-2

CDR3 protein: ASSLKGPSATNEKLF
D gene: .
V gene: TRBV5-1
J gene: TRBJ1-4

CDR3 protein: ASSLTSGLYNEQF
D gene: TRBD2
V gene: TRBV7-7
J gene: TRBJ2-1

CDR3 protein: ASSRGTGKRNTEAF
D gene: TRBD1
V gene: TRBV11-3
J gene: TRBJ1-1

CDR3 protein: AWSGSHGVSGYGYT
D gene: .
V gene: TRBV30
J gene: TRBJ1-2

CDR3 protein: ATSSRPSGNTIY
D gene: .
V gene: TRBV15
J gene: TRBJ1-3

CDR3 protein: ASSRDYNEQF
D gene: .
V gene: TRBV12-3/TRBV12-4
J gene: TRBJ2-1

CDR3 protein: ASSPGRGSEAF
D gene: .
V gene: TRBV7-2
J gene: TRBJ1-1

CDR3 protein: ASSIVLAGGGELF
D gene: TRBD2
V gene: TRBV19
J gene: TRBJ2-2